Below, 30 T cell receptor beta chains from the same sample are listed, as sequenced in a study of blood T cell repertoires in COVID-19 (dated by TCRdb to 2020 to 2021). Libraries were prepared through the immunoSEQ multiplex PCR assay. TCRdb stores this immuneACCESS table with in-frame sequences only. Part of the clones is absent; in the studies checked, under half of the shortfall reflects unresolved V genes, and no reason is known for the rest. This sample holds under 35,000 clones; more than 80% were observed only once. Approximately 7% of the sample comes from the top ten. Specimen: peripheral blood. The receptors derive from a human donor in a cohort sampled during active COVID-19.

Sample share makes this clone medium-sized (0.01 to 0.1%). Other DNA sequences from this sample encode an identical CDR3 as well. V usage is TRBV2 and J usage is TRBJ2-2; D gene ambiguous. V lost 4 bases, J lost 6 bases, and 6 bases lay in between. Germline values: CDR1 SNHLY, CDR2 FYNNEI. The CDR3 runs 12 residues. CDR3 region: CASSVEPGELFF. The DNA for the CDR3 is TGTGCCAGCAGTGTTGAGCCCGGGGAGCTGTTTTTT.

The chain is built from TRBV2 and TRBJ1-1; D perhaps matches TRBD1 (5 bases). V was cut by 6 bases and J by 0 bases, with 11 bases left in between. CDR3 size: 14 residues. CDR1 is SNHLY and CDR2 is FYNNEI in the germline V gene. This chain's CDR3 is CASSLRAMNTEAFF. The CDR3 DNA follows: TGTGCCAGCAGCCTCAGGGCCATGAACACTGAAGCTTTCTTT.

The CDR3 reads CASSLERLGTDTQYF. The DNA of the CDR3 is TGTGCCAGCAGCTTAGAGCGACTCGGGACAGATACGCAGTATTTT. This chain connects TRBV11-2 to TRBJ2-3; D is unclear. The CDR3 length is 15 residues. Trimming stripped 0 bases from V and 3 bases from J, with 10 bases between. The germline CDR1 and CDR2 sequences are SGHAT and FQNNGV.

This chain's CDR3 is CASIGGAGAYEQYF. CDR3 in DNA: TGTGCCAGTATCGGAGGAGCGGGAGCCTACGAGCAGTACTTC. The chain carries TRBV6-5 and TRBJ2-7, with 8 bases identical to TRBD2. Unmatched junction bases numbered 9, after V lost 9 bases and J lost 2 bases. Germline CDR1 is MNHEY and CDR2 is SVGAGI. The CDR3 runs to 14 residues.

The chain carries TRBV18 and TRBJ1-4; D not resolved. Deletions cut 6 bases from V and 4 bases from J, with 12 bases between. This CDR3 has 14 residues. In germline, CDR1 is KGHSH, CDR2 LQKENI. CDR3 coding DNA: TGTGCCAGCTCCCCCGGTAGACTTAATGAAAAACTGTTTTTT. Residues: CASSPGRLNEKLFF.

This clone was detected only a few times. This chain uses TRBV28 with TRBJ2-4; possibly TRBD1 for D (5 bases). Trimming pared 0 bases from V and 9 bases from J, leaving 15 bases between. Per the germline V gene, CDR1 is MDHEN and CDR2 is SYDVKM. The CDR3 spans 15 residues. DNA for the CDR3: TGTGCCAGCAGTTTATGGGGCAGGGCAGATGGCATTCAGTACTTC. It encodes CASSLWGRADGIQYF. The full variable domain, with the rest looked up from reference TRBV28 and TRBJ2-4, is DVKVTQSSRYLVKRTGEKVFLECVQDMDHENMFWYRQDPGLGLRLIYFSYDVKMKEKGDIPEGYSVSREKKERFSLILESASTNQTSMYLCASSLWGRADGIQYFGAGTRLSVL.

This clone has more than one count but fewer than ten. The V call is TRBV7-9, the J call TRBJ2-1; D remains unclear. Germline loops: CDR1 SEHNR, CDR2 FQNEAQ (reference sequence). CDR3 size: 15 residues. V shed 4 bases and J shed 1 base, with 11 bases lying between them. The CDR3 nucleotides are TGTGCCAGCAGCTCGGTAGAGATTTCCTACAATGAGCAGTTCTTC. Translation: CASSSVEISYNEQFF.

V and J are TRBV4-1 and TRBJ2-7, with TRBD2 matching over 9 bases. The V and J ends lost 1 base and 4 bases, in that order; junction bases with no gene match: 5. The CDR3 is 15 amino acids. Germline V lookup: CDR1 MGHRA, CDR2 YSYEKL. The CDR3: CASSQASGDLYEQYF. The CDR3 nucleotides are TGCGCCAGCAGCCAAGCTAGCGGGGACCTTTACGAGCAGTACTTC.

The chain joins TRBV11-3 to TRBJ2-3; a weak D match, TRBD2 (5 bases). V lost 1 base, J lost 0 bases, and 8 bases lay in between. CDR1 and CDR2 (germline): SGHNT, YENEEA. CDR3 length: 15 residues. In DNA form, the CDR3 reads TGTGCCAGCAGCTTAGGAGGCGGGAGCACAGATACGCAGTATTTT. Its protein product is CASSLGGGSTDTQYF.

The chain links TRBV7-3 to TRBJ2-1; 8 positions agree with TRBD2. Germline trimming cut 2 bases from V and 6 bases from J; bases unmatched to any gene: 3. This CDR3 region has 14 residues. CDR1 and CDR2 (germline): SGHTA, FQGTGA. CDR3: CASSLEGTSNEQFF. In DNA, the CDR3 is TGTGCCAGCAGCTTAGAGGGGACTAGCAATGAGCAGTTCTTC.

This rearrangement joins TRBV7-9 to TRBJ1-2; D is undetermined. V lost 1 base and J lost 2, with 8 bases in between. The CDR3 extends over 14 amino acids. Per germline, CDR1 SEHNR and CDR2 FQNEAQ (reference sequence). CDR3 nucleotide sequence: TGTGCCAGCAGCTTAGGCACGGGGAACTATGGCTACACCTTC. As protein: CASSLGTGNYGYTF.

V is TRBV18 and J is TRBJ2-3; 8 bases fit TRBD2. The CDR3 length is 17 residues. The J segment lost 1 base and the V segment lost 0 bases, leaving 6 bases of the junction unmatched. Germline V gene lookup returns CDR1 KGHSH and CDR2 LQKENI. The CDR3 region has the DNA TGTGCCAGCTCACCACCGGGGCGGGGGGACGGCACAGATACGCAGTATTTT. The encoded protein is CASSPPGRGDGTDTQYF.

V gene TRBV19 combines with J gene TRBJ2-7; TRBD1 agrees at 7 bases. This CDR3 contains 15 residues. The V segment lost 6 bases and the J segment 0 bases; nucleotides outside the gene matches: 8. Per the germline V gene, CDR1 is LNHDA and CDR2 is SQIVND (reference sequence). CDR3 sequence: CASSATGQSSYEQYF. CDR3 bases: TGTGCCAGTAGCGCGACGGGACAGAGCTCCTACGAGCAGTACTTC.

The rearrangement uses TRBV27 and TRBJ2-3; 9 nucleotides align to TRBD2. The CDR3 covers 17 residues. J gave up 7 bases and V 3 bases, and 14 bases lay outside the gene matches. Looked up from germline, CDR1 is MNHEY and CDR2 is SMNVEV (reference sequence). The CDR3 spells CASSFLTSGRQRNTQYF. The CDR3 DNA follows: TGTGCCAGCAGTTTTTTGACTAGCGGACGCCAGAGGAATACGCAGTATTTT.

The chain is built from TRBV28 and TRBJ1-5; possibly TRBD1 for D (5 bases). This CDR3 is built from 13 residues. The V and J ends lost 8 bases and 6 bases respectively, with 14 bases between them. Germline V gene data show CDR1 as MDHEN and CDR2 as SYDVKM. The CDR3 DNA reads as TGTGCCAGCGGTGGGGGGTTTGTTCAGCCCCAGCATTTT. Protein: CASGGGFVQPQHF.

The chain carries TRBV29-1 and TRBJ1-3; possible D gene TRBD1, 5 bases. The CDR3 has 15 residues. Trimming shortened V by 1 base and J by 2 bases, and 12 bases separated the two germline ends. Germline CDR1 and CDR2: SQVTM and ANQGSEA. The CDR3 loop reads CSVEGAGFTGNTIYF. For the CDR3, the DNA is TGCAGCGTTGAAGGGGCAGGGTTCACTGGAAACACCATATATTTT.

The chain recombines TRBV2 with TRBJ2-5; 12 positions agree with TRBD2. J gave up 2 bases and V 4 bases, and 5 bases lay outside the gene matches. Germline-derived CDR1 and CDR2 are SNHLY and FYNNEI. This CDR3 is 16 amino acids long. This CDR3 is CASSGGGLAGQETQYF. In DNA form, the CDR3 reads TGTGCCAGCAGTGGAGGTGGACTAGCGGGGCAAGAGACCCAGTACTTC.

This clone is large. The CDR3 is CASSFTLTQGGSYEQYF. CDR3 DNA sequence: TGTGCCAGCAGTTTCACTCTAACACAGGGGGGTTCCTACGAGCAGTACTTC. This chain links TRBV28 with TRBJ2-7; 8 positions match TRBD1. The CDR3 runs to 17 residues. The trim removed 3 bases at V and 1 base at J, leaving 11 bases unmatched. Germline V CDR1 and CDR2: MDHEN, SYDVKM.

J is TRBJ2-7 and V is TRBV6-6, with 11 bases fitting TRBD1. The CDR3 contains 17 residues. V gave up 5 bases and J gave up 5 bases; unmatched junction bases: 14. CDR1 and CDR2 from the germline V gene are MNHNY and SVGAGI (reference sequence). The CDR3 sequence is CASSPGTGGQLTDEQYF. In DNA form, the CDR3 reads TGTGCCAGCAGTCCCGGGACAGGGGGGCAGCTCACGGACGAGCAGTACTTC.

The chain couples TRBV19 to TRBJ1-2; 9 bases align to TRBD1. Germline V gives CDR1 LNHDA, CDR2 SQIVND (reference sequence). CDR3 length: 14 residues. V shed 4 bases, J shed 7 bases, and the junction held 7 bases outside the gene matches. CDR3 in amino acids: CASSRKQGAGGYTF. CDR3 nucleotides: TGTGCCAGTAGTAGAAAACAGGGGGCAGGTGGCTACACCTTC.

This clone was seen a handful of times. In DNA, the CDR3 is TGTGCCAGCAGCTTATTGGGACAGGGGACCGACGAGCAGTACTTC. This gives the protein CASSLLGQGTDEQYF. V is TRBV7-9 and J is TRBJ2-7; 10 bases align to TRBD1. This CDR3 has 15 amino acids. The junction had 6 bases not matched to a gene; V was cut back by 2 bases and J by 5 bases. Germline assignment: CDR1 SEHNR and CDR2 FQNEAQ (reference sequence).

V gene TRBV7-8 combines with J gene TRBJ2-2; 8 bases agree with TRBD1. V was pared by 5 bases and J by 4 bases, with 9 bases of the junction left unmatched. The CDR3 runs to 16 residues. Germline assignment: CDR1 SGHVS and CDR2 FQNEAQ. As DNA, the CDR3 is TGTGCCAGCAGCCCGGGGACAGGTCGATTCACCGGGGAGCTGTTTTTT. Translated: CASSPGTGRFTGELFF. The full variable domain, with the rest looked up from reference TRBV7-8 and TRBJ2-2, is GAGVSQSPRYKVAKRGQDVALRCDPISGHVSLFWYQQALGQGPEFLTYFQNEAQLDKSGLPSDRFFAERPEGSVSTLKIQRTQQEDSAVYLCASSPGTGRFTGELFFGEGSRLTVL.

The chain is built from TRBV4-2 and TRBJ2-5, with TRBD2 identical over 9 bases. Trimming cost V 1 base and J 2 bases; bases outside gene matches: 2. The CDR3 extends over 15 amino acids. Germline V gives CDR1 LGHNA, CDR2 YNFKEQ. CDR3 DNA: TGTGCCAGCAGCCAAGTAGCGGGGGTACAAGAGACCCAGTACTTC. Its protein is CASSQVAGVQETQYF.

V usage is TRBV10-2 and J usage is TRBJ2-7; D unresolved. This CDR3 spans 15 amino acids. V dropped 1 base and J dropped 7 bases, with 17 bases sitting between them. From germline, CDR1 is WSHSY and CDR2 SAAADI. CDR3 DNA sequence: TGCGCCAGCAGTGAGTTGGGTGGGCCTCAGACGGAGCAGTACTTC. It yields the protein CASSELGGPQTEQYF.

The rearrangement links TRBV12-3 or TRBV12-4 to TRBJ1-1; D remains unclear. This CDR3 has 13 residues. Trimming took off 5 bases at V and 0 bases at J, with 7 bases between the two ends. CDR3 nucleotide sequence: TGTGCCAGCAGTCCGAGCGTGAACACTGAAGCTTTCTTT. Residues: CASSPSVNTEAFF.

V and J are TRBV2 and TRBJ1-2; TRBD1 aligns across 8 bases. CDR1 is SNHLY, CDR2 FYNNEI, per germline. Trimming at V came to 7 bases and at J to 8 bases, leaving 15 bases not matched to a gene. The CDR3 sequence is 15 residues long. This CDR3 reads CASIGGKVGTGGYTF. DNA of the CDR3: TGTGCCAGCATCGGGGGGAAGGTCGGGACAGGAGGCTACACCTTC. The complete variable domain, with remaining parts taken from reference TRBV2 and TRBJ1-2, reads EPEVTQTPSHQVTQMGQEVILRCVPISNHLYFYWYRQILGQKVEFLVSFYNNEISEKSEIFDDQFSVERPDGSNFTLKIRSTKLEDSAMYFCASIGGKVGTGGYTFGSGTRLTVV.

There are a few counts of this clone. The gene calls are TRBV7-3 and TRBJ1-5; TRBD1 aligns across 10 bases. With V trimmed by 8 bases and J by 0 bases, 13 bases remained unmatched. The germline V gene has CDR1 SGHTA and CDR2 FQGTGA. The CDR3 has 18 amino acids. DNA of the CDR3: TGTGCCAGCGACAGGGGGCTTAGTACTCCTTATAGCAATCAGCCCCAGCATTTT. It encodes CASDRGLSTPYSNQPQHF.

V usage is TRBV27 and J usage is TRBJ2-3; 8 bases agree with TRBD1. CDR1 is MNHEY and CDR2 is SMNVEV in the germline V gene (reference sequence). J was trimmed by 1 base and V by 2 bases; bases with no gene match: 2. The CDR3 loop spans 15 amino acids. The CDR3 DNA is TGTGCCAGCAGTTTAATGGACAGGGGCACAGATACGCAGTATTTT. The encoded protein is CASSLMDRGTDTQYF.

V is TRBV27 and J is TRBJ2-7, with D perhaps matching TRBD2 (5 bases). V lost 0 bases and J lost 2, with 17 bases in between. This CDR3 is 17 amino acids long. CDR1 and CDR2 from the germline V gene are MNHEY and SMNVEV (reference sequence). The CDR3: CASSLSWVVGKAYEQYF. For the CDR3, the DNA is TGTGCCAGCAGTTTATCGTGGGTTGTCGGGAAAGCCTACGAGCAGTACTTC.

The gene calls are TRBV28 and TRBJ2-7, with a weak D call TRBD1 (6 bases). The germline gives CDR1 MDHEN, CDR2 SYDVKM. This CDR3 has 18 amino acids. The V end was cut by 3 bases, the J end by 0 bases, with 21 bases between. CDR3 residues: CASSFWGRWGTNSYEQYF. The CDR3 coding sequence is TGTGCCAGCAGTTTCTGGGGGCGCTGGGGTACAAACTCCTACGAGCAGTACTTC.